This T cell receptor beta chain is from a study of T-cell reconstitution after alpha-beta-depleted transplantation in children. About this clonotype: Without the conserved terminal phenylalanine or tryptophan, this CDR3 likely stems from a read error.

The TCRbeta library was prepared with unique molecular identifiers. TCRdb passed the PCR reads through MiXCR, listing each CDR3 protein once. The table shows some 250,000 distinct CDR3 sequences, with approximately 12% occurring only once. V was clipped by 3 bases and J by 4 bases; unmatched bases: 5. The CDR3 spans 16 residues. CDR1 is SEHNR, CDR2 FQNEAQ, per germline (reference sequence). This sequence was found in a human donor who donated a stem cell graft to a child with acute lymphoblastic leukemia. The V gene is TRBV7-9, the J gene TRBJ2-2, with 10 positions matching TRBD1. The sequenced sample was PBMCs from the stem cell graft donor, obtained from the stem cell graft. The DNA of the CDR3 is TGTGCCAGCAGCTTCCCGGGACAGGGGCGCACCGGGGAGCTGTTTTTG. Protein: CASSFPGQGRTGELFL.